This T cell receptor (beta chain) came from a study of T cells after yellow fever vaccination. Points from the study as a whole: High-abundance clonotypes from the bulk population could contaminate FACS-sorted repertoires.

Via MiXCR, TCRdb re-called the 5' RACE reads, giving one row per CDR3 protein. The sample consists of about 340,000 distinct CDR3 sequences, 12% of them appearing once. V was clipped by 6 bases and J by 3 bases; unmatched bases: 8. The CDR3 spans 14 residues. Germline assignment: CDR1 MNHNY and CDR2 SVGAGI (reference sequence). In this sample, this clonotype turned up many times. Its antigen is not known. This TCR derives from a man aged 18 to 35 who received the YFV17D yellow fever vaccine. The input for sequencing was CD4+ T cells sorted from PBMCs, taken 15 days after the yellow fever booster vaccination. V usage is TRBV6-6 and J usage is TRBJ2-7; 7 nucleotides line up with TRBD1. Written as DNA, the CDR3 is TGTGCCAGCAGGGCAACGGGACAGAACTACGAGCAGTACTTC. Its protein is CASRATGQNYEQYF.